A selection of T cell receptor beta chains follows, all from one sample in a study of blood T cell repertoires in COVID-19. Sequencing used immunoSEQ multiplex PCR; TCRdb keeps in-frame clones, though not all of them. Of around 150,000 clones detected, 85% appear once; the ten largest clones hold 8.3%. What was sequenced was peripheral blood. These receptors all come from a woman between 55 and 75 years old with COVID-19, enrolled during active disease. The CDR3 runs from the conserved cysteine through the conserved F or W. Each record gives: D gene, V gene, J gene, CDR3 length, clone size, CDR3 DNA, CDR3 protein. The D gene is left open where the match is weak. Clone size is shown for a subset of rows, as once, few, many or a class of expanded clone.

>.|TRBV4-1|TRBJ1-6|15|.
TGCGCCAGCAGCCGCTTTGAGGCCACTAATTCACCCCTCCACTTT
CASSRFEATNSPLHF
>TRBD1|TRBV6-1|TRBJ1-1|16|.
TGTGCCAGCAGTGAACGACGCTCTTCAGGGGGCACTGAAGCTTTCTTT
CASSERRSSGGTEAFF
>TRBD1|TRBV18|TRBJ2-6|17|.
TGTGCCAGCTCACCACTCCGGACAGGGACTGGGGCCAACGTCCTGACTTTC
CASSPLRTGTGANVLTF
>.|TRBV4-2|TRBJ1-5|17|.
TGTGCCAGCAGCCAAGAGCCCTTACAGGGTAGCAATCAGCCCCAGCATTTT
CASSQEPLQGSNQPQHF
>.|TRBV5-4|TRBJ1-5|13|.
TGTGCCAGCAGCTCAGATAACGCTCAGCCCCAGCATTTT
CASSSDNAQPQHF
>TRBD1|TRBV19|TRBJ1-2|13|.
TGTGCCAGTAGTGTAACAGGGGGCTATGGCTACACCTTC
CASSVTGGYGYTF
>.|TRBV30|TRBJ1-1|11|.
TGTGCCTGGAGTACCGGCAGGGTAGCTTTCTTT
CAWSTGRVAFF
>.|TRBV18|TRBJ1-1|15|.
TGTGCCAGCTCACCTGGGACACCATCAATGGGTGAAGCTTTCTTT
CASSPGTPSMGEAFF
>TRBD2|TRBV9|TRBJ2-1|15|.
TGTGCCAGCAGCGTAGGGGGGGGAACCTACAATGAGCAGTTCTTC
CASSVGGGTYNEQFF
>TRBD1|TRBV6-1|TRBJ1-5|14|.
TGTGCCAGCAGTGAACCGGGACAGTGGCAGCCCCAGCATTTT
CASSEPGQWQPQHF
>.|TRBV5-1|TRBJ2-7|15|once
TGCGCCAGCAGCTTGGTGGATAGCGGCCCCTACGAGCAGTACTTC
CASSLVDSGPYEQYF
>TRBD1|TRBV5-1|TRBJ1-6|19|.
TGCGCCAGCAGCTTCTCCGGGACAGGGGGCGATACTTATAATTCACCCCTCCACTTT
CASSFSGTGGDTYNSPLHF
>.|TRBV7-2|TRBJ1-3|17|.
TGTGCCAGCAGCTTAGGGCCACAGATCGGTATTCCAAACACCATATATTTT
CASSLGPQIGIPNTIYF
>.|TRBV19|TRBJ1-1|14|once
TGTGCCAGTAGTATAGCAGCGGGGGGCACTGAAGCTTTCTTT
CASSIAAGGTEAFF